This T cell receptor (beta chain) emerged from a study of cytomegalovirus exposure and HLA in healthy donors. Findings and caveats of the study: A missense DCLRE1C variant was associated with V- and J-gene trimming of TCR beta chains in a later analysis, and an independent cohort replicated the association. A few V segments could not be told apart, such as TRBV6-2 and TRBV6-3, and were left out. As a later analysis revealed, most CMV-associated TCR beta chains appeared HLA-restricted.

This clone was picked up one time. Its matching antigen is unknown. Healthy bone marrow donors supplied every sample. This CDR3 is built from 14 residues. The V and J ends lost 4 bases and 2 bases, in that order; junction bases with no gene match: 1. Germline assignment: CDR1 KGHSH and CDR2 LQKENI. Both 60 Vbeta primers and 13 Jbeta primers went into the PCR. The assay was immunoSEQ multiplex PCR, and TCRdb's table has in-frame clones only and misses some. There are 150,000 to 200,000 clones in the sample; approximately 71% occur only once, and more than 1.3% lies in the top ten. Material for sequencing was PBMCs. This chain links TRBV18 with TRBJ2-1; 8 bases map to TRBD1. This sequence originates from a girl aged 10-17 years in good health and CMV-seronegative. Here the CDR3 reads CASSQGQAYNEQFF. CDR3 nucleotide sequence: TGTGCCAGCTCACAGGGACAGGCCTACAATGAGCAGTTCTTC. Variable domain in full (rest from reference TRBV18 and TRBJ2-1): NAGVMQNPRHLVRRRGQEARLRCSPMKGHSHVYWYRQLPEEGLKFMVYLQKENIIDESGMPKERFSAEFPKEGPSILRIQQVVRGDSAAYFCASSQGQAYNEQFFGPGTRLTVL.